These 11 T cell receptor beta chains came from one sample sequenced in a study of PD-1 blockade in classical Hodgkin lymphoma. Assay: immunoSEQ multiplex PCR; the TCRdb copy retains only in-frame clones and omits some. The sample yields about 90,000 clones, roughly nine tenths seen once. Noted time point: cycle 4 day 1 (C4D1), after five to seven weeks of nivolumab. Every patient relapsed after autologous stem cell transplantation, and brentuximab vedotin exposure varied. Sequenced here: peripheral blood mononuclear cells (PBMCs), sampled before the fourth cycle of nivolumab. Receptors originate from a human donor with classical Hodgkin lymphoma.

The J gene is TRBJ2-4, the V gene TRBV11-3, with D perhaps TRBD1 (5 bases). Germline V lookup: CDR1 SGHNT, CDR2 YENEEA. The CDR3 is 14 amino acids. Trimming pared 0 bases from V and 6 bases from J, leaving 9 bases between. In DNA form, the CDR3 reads TGTGCCAGCAGCTTAGACAGGGAAGGAAACATTCAGTACTTC. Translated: CASSLDREGNIQYF.

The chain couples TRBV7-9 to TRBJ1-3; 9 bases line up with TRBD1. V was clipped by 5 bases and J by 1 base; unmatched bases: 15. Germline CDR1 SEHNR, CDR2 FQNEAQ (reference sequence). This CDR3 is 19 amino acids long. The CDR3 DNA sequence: TGTGCCAGCAGCCTAACAGGGGGCGGGGGTTTTGCGTCTGGAAACACCATATATTTT. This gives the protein CASSLTGGGGFASGNTIYF. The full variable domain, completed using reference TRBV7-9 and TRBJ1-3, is DTGVSQNPRHKITKRGQNVTFRCDPISEHNRLYWYRQTLGQGPEFLTYFQNEAQLEKSRLLSDRFSAERPKGSFSTLEIQRTEQGDSAMYLCASSLTGGGGFASGNTIYFGEGSWLTVV.

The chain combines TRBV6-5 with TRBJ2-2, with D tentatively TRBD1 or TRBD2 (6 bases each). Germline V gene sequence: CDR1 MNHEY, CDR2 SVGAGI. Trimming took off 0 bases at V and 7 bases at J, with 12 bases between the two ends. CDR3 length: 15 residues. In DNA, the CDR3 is TGTGCCAGCAGTTACTCTGGGGGGCCTAGCGGGGAGCTGTTTTTT. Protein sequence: CASSYSGGPSGELFF.

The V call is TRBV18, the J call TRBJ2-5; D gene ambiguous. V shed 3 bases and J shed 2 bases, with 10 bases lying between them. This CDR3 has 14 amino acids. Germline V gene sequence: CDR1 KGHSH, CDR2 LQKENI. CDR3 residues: CASSPEENQETQYF. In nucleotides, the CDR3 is TGTGCCAGCTCACCCGAAGAAAATCAAGAGACCCAGTACTTC.

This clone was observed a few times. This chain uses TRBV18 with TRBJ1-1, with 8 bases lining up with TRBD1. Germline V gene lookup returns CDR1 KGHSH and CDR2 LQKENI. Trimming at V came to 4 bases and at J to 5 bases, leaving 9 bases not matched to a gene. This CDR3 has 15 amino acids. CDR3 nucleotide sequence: TGTGCCAGCTCACATGCGGGCAGGGGGCATACTGAAGCTTTCTTT. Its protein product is CASSHAGRGHTEAFF.

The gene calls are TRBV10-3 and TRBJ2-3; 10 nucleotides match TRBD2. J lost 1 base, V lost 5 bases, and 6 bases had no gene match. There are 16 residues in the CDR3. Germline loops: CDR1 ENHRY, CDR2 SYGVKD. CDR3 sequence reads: CAISPSGGLGTDTQYF. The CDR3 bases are TGTGCCATCAGTCCTAGCGGGGGATTGGGCACAGATACGCAGTATTTT.

CDR3 sequence reads: CSVESRGQAHEQYF. Here the CDR3 DNA reads TGCAGCGTTGAATCGCGGGGACAGGCCCATGAGCAGTACTTC. The V call is TRBV29-1, the J call TRBJ2-7; 8 bases match TRBD1. V trimming: 2 bases; J trimming: 7 bases; junction bases outside the gene matches: 10. CDR1 is SQVTM and CDR2 is ANQGSEA in the germline V gene. The CDR3 sequence is 14 residues long.

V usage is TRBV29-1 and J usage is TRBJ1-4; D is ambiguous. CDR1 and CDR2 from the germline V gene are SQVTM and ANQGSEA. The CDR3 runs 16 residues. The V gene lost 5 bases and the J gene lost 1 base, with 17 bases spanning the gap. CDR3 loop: CSVSGKKGRTNEKLFF. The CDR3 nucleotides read TGCAGCGTTTCTGGGAAAAAAGGGCGAACTAATGAAAAACTGTTTTTT.

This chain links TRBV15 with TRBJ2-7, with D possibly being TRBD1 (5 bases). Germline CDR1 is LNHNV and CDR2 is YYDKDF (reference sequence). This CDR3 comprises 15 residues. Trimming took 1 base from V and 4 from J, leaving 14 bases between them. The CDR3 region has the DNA TGTGCCACCAGCAGAGTCGCGCTTACAGGTTACGAGCAGTACTTC. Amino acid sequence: CATSRVALTGYEQYF.

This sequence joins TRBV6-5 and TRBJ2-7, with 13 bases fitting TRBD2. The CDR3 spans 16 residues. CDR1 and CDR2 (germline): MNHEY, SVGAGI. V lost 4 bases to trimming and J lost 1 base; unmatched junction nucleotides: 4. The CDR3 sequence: CASSLGLAGSSYEQYF. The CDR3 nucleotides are TGTGCCAGCAGTTTGGGACTAGCGGGGTCTTCCTACGAGCAGTACTTC.

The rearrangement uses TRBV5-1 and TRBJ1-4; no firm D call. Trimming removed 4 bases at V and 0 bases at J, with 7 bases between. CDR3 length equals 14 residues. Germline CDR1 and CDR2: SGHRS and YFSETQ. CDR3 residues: CASSDGTTNEKLFF. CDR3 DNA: TGCGCCAGCAGCGACGGGACAACTAATGAAAAACTGTTTTTT.